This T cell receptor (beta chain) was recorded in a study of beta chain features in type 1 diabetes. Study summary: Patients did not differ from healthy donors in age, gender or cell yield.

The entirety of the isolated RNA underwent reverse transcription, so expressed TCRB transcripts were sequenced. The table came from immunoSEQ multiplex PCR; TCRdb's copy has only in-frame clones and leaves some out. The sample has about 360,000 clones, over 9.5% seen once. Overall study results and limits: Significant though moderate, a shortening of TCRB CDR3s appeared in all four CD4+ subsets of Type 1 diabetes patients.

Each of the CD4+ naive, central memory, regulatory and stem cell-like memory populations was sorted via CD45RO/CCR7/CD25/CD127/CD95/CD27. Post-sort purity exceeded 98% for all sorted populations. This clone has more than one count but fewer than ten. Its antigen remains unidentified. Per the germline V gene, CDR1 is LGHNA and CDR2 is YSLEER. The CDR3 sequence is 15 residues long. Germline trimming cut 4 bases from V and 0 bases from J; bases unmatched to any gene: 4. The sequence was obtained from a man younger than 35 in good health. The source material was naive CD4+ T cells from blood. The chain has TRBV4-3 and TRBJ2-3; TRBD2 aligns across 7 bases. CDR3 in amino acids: CASSREGGSTDTQYF. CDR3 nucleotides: TGCGCCAGCAGCCGGGAGGGTGGGAGCACAGATACGCAGTATTTT.